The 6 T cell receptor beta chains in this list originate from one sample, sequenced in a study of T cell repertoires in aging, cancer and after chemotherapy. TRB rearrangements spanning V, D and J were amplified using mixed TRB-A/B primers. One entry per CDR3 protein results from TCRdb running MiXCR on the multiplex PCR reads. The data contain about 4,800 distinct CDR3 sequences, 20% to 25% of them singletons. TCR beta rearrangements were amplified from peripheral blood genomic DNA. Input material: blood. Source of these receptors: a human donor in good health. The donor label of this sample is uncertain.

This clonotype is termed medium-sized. This CDR3 reads CASSRDRNTIYF. DNA of the CDR3: TGTGCCAGCAGCCGGGACAGAAACACCATATATTTT. V usage is TRBV7-6 and J usage is TRBJ1-3; perhaps TRBD1 as D (6 bases). Germline assignment: CDR1 SGHVS and CDR2 FNYEAQ. Trimming took 5 bases from V and 5 from J, leaving 7 bases between them. This CDR3 is built from 12 residues.

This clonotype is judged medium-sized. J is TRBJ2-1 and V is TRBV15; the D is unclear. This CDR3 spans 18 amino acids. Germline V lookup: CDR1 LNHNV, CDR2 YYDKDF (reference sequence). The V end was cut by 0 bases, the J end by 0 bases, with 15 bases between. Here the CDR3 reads CATSRDPPYGFSYNEQFF. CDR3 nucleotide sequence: TGTGCCACCAGCAGAGATCCCCCGTATGGGTTCTCCTACAATGAGCAGTTCTTC.

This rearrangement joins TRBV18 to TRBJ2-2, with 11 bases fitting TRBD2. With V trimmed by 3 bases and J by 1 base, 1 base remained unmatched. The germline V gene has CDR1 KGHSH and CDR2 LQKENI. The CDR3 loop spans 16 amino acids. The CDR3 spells CASSPGLAENTGELFF. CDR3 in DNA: TGTGCCAGCTCACCGGGACTAGCGGAGAACACCGGGGAGCTGTTTTTT.

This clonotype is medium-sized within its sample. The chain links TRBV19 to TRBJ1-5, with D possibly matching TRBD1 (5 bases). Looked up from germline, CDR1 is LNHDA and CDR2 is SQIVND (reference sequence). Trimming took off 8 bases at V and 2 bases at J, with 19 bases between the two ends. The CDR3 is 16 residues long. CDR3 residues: CASLRAGTSGNQPQHF. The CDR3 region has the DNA TGTGCCAGTCTTAGAGCCGGGACCTCGGGCAATCAGCCCCAGCATTTT.

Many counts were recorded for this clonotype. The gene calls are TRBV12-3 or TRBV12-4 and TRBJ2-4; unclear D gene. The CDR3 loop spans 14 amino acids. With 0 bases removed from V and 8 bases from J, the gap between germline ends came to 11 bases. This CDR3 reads CASSLAGSQDIQYF. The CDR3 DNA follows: TGTGCCAGCAGTTTAGCGGGATCCCAGGACATTCAGTACTTC.

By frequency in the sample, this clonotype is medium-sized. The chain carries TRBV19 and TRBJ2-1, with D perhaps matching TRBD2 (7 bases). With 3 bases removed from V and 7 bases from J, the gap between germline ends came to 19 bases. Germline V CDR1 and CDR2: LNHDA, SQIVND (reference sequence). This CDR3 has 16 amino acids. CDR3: CASSINAGANGNEQFF. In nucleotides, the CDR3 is TGTGCCAGTAGTATTAATGCGGGGGCAAACGGGAATGAGCAGTTCTTC.